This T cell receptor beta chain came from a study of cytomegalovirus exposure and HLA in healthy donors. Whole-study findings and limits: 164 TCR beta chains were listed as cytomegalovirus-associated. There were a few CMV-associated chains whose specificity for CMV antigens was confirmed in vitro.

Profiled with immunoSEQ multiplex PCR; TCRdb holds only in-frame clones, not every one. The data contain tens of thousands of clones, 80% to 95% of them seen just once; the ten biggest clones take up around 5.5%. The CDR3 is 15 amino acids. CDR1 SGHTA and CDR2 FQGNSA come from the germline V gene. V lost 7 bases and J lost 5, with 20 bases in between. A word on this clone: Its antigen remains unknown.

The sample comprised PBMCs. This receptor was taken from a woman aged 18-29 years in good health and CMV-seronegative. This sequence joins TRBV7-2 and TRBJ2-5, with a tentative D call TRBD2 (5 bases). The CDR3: CASNAVGSGVETQYF. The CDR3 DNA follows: TGTGCCAGCAATGCCGTTGGCTCCGGGGTTGAGACCCAGTACTTC.